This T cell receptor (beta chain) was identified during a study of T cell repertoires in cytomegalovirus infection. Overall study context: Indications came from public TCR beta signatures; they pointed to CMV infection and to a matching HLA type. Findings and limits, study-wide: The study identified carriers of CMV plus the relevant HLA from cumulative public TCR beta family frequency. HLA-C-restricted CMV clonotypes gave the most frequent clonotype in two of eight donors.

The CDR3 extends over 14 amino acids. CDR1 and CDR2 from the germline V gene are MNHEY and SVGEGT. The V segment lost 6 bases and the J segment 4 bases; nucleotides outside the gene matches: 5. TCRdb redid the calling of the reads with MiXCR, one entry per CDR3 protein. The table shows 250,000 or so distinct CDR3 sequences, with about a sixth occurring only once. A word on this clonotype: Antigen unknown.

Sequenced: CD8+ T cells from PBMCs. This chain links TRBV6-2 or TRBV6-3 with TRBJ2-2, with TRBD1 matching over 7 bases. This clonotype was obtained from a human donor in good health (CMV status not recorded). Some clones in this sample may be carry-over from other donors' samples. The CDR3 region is CASRNGQATGELFF. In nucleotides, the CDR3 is TGTGCCAGCAGAAACGGACAGGCCACCGGGGAGCTGTTTTTT.